This T cell receptor (beta chain) appears in the sequencing data of a study of blood T cell repertoires in COVID-19. Germline loops: CDR1 SGHRS, CDR2 YFSETQ. Unmatched junction bases numbered 8, after V lost 0 bases and J lost 1 base. This CDR3 region has 17 residues. Some clones are missing from TCRdb's copy, which holds only in-frame ones; the method was immunoSEQ multiplex PCR. The table lists about 310,000 clones, approximately 90% of them singletons, with 9.5% in the top ten. Sequencing used PBMCs or T cells enriched from blood (not recorded which). V usage is TRBV5-1 and J usage is TRBJ1-1; 8 bases fit TRBD1. The source is a middle-aged woman who had recovered from COVID-19. This chain's CDR3 is CASSLVYDRGSNTEAFF. The CDR3 nucleotides read TGCGCCAGCAGCTTGGTATACGACAGGGGATCGAACACTGAAGCTTTCTTT.